This record covers a single TCR beta chain. Its antigen is undetermined. The CDR3 totals 14 residues. V shed 0 bases and J shed 1 base, with 6 bases lying between them. Germline values: CDR1 WSHSY, CDR2 SAAADI. Donors were nominally healthy when sampled, though unrecorded immune exposures were likely. The sample belongs to a study of cytomegalovirus exposure and HLA in healthy donors. Study results and limitations: In a later analysis, HLA-associated TCR beta chains were more clonally expanded than equally common others. Among TCR beta chains, those listed as cytomegalovirus-associated numbered over 150.

This PCR relied on a set of 60 Vbeta primers and 13 Jbeta primers. Repertoires were generated with immunoSEQ multiplex PCR, while TCRdb's copy carries only in-frame clones and drops some. This sample carries about 140,000 clones, about 80% of them seen once, and the ten largest clones take approximately 1.9%. The TCR was taken from a woman between 40 and 55 years old in good health and CMV-seronegative. The sample consisted of PBMCs. The J gene is TRBJ1-1, the V gene TRBV10-2; no clear D gene. In DNA, the CDR3 is TGCGCCAGCAGTGAGTCACGGGGGAACACTGAAGCTTTCTTT. It encodes CASSESRGNTEAFF.